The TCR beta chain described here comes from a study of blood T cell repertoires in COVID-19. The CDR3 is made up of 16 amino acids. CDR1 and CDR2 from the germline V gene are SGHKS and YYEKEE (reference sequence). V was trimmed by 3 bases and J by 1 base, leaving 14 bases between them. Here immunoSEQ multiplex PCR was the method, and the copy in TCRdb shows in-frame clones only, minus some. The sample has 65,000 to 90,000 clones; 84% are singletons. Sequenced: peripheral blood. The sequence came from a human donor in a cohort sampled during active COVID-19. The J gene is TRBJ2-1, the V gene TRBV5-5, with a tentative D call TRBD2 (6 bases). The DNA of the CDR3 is TGTGCCAGCAGCTCCCGAGGGGACTTATCCTACAATGAGCAGTTCTTC. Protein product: CASSSRGDLSYNEQFF.